The T cell receptor beta chain described here comes from a study of T cells in Graves' hyperthyroidism and ophthalmopathy. Germline V gene sequence: CDR1 LGHDT, CDR2 YNNKEL (reference sequence). There are 16 residues in the CDR3. Remarks on this clonotype: What it recognizes is unknown. Germline and junction disagree at one end, which may indicate a read error.

Template material for amplifying TCR beta CDR3 regions consisted of RNA transcripts. TCR CDR3 underwent first-round RT-PCR with the HTBI primer set. TCRdb re-called the multiplex PCR reads through MiXCR, storing one row per CDR3 protein. The top ten hold roughly 5.5% of the sample, which has approximately 620,000 distinct CDR3 sequences, approximately 13% seen once. General study points: From stable hyperthyroidism, ophthalmopathy was separated by a 13 V-J model.

Input material: blood. V gene TRBV3-1 combines with J gene TRBJ2-1; D is perhaps TRBD1 (6 bases). The TCR originated in a woman in her twenties or thirties with Graves' hyperthyroidism that later progressed to Graves' ophthalmopathy. CDR3 coding DNA: TGTGCCGGCAGCCATCTTGGACAGTTCTCCTACAATGAGCAGTTCTTC. This codes for CAGSHLGQFSYNEQFF.